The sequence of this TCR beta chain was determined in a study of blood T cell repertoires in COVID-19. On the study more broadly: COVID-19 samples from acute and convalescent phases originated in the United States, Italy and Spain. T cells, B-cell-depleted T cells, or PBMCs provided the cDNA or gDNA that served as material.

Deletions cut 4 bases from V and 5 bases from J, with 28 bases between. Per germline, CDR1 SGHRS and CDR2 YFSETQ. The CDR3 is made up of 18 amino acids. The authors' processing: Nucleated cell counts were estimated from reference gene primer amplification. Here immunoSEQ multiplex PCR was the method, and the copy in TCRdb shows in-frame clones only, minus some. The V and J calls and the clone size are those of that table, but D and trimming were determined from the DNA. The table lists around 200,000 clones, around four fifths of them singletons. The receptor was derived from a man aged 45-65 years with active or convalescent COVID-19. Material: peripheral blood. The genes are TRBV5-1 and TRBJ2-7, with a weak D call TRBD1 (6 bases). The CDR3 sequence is CASSGGREDSWYFDEQYF. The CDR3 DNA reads TGCGCCAGCAGCGGGGGCAGGGAAGACTCCTGGTACTTCGACGAGCAGTACTTC.